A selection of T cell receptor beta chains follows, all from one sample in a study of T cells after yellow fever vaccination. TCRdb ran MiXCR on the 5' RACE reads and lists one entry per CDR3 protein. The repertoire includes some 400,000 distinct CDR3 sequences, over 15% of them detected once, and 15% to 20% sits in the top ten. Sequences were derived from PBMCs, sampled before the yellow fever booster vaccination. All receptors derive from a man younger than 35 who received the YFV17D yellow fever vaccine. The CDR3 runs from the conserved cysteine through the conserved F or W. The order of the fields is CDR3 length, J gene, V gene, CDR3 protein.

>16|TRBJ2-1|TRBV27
CASSLGVLAGGDEQFF
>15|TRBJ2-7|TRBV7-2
CASSFPDRGRFEQYF
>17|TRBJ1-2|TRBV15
CATSSPIKTGKGYGYTF
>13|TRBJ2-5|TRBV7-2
CASNIDRGETQYF
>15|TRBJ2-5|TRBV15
CATSRDPGQQETQYF
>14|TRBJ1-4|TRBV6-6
CASRVEQHNEKLFF
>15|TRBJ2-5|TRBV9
CASSVAGGFQETQYF
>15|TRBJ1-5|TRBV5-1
CASSFTGDSNQPQHF
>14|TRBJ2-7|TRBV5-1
CASSFGLSSYEQYF
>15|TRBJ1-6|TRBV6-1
CASRLYRGSLSPLHF
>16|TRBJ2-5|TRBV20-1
CSARPYQRGDQETQYF
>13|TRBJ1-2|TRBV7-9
CASSHRGNYGYTF
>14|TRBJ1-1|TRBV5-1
CASSLPSALGDAFF
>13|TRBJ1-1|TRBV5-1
CASQDGARTEAFF
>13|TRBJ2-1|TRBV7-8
CASSLDRMARQFF
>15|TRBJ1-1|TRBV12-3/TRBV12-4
CASSLNHDSNTEAFF
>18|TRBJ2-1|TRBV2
CARRWGTSGGPKYNEQFF
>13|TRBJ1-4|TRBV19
CASLSVTGEKLFF
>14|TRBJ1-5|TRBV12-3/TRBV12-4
CASARDRGHQPQHF
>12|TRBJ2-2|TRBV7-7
CASSQLTGELFF
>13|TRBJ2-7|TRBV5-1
CASRGQFSYEQYF
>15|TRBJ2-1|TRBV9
CASSVGASYHNEQFF
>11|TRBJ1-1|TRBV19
CASWFDAEAFF
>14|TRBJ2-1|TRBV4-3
CASSQDEVYNEQFF
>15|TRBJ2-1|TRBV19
CASTRNPMGVNEQFF
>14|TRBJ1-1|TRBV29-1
CSVDPGHRRTGAFF